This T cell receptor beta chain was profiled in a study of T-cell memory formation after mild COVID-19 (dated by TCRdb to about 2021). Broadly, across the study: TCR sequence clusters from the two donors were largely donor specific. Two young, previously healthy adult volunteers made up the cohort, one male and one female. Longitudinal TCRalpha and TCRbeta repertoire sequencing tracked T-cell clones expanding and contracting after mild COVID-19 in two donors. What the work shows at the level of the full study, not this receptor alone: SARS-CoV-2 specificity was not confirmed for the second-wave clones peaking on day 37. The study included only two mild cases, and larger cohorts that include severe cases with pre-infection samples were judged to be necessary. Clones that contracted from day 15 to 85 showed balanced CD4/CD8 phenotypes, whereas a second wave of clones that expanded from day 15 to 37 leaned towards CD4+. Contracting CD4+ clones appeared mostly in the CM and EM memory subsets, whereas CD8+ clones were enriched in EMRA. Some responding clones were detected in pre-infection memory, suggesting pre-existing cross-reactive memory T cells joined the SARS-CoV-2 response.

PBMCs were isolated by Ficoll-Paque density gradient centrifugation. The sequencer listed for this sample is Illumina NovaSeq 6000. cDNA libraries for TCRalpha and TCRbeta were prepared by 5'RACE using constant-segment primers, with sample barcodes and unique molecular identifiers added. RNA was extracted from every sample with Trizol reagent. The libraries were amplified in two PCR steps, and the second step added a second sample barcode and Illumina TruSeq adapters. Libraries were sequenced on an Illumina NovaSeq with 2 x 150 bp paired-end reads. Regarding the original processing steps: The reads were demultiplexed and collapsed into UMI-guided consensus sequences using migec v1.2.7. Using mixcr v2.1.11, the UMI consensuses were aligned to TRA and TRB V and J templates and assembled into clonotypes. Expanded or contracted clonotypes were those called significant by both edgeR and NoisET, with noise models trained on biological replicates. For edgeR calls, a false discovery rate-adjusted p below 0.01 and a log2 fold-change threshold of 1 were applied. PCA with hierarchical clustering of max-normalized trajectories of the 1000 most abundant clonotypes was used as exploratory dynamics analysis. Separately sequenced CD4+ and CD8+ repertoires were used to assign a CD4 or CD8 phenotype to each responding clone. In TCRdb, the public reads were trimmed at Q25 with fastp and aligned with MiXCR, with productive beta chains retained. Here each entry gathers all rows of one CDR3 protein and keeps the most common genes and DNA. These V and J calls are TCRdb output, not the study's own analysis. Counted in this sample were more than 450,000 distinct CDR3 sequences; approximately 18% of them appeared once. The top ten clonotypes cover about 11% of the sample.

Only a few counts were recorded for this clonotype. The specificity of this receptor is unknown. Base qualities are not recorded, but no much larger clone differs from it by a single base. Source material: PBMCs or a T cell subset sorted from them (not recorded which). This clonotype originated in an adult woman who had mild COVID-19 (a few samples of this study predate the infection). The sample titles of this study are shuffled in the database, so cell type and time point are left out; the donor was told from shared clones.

The CDR3 region: CSATETHYNSPLHF. DNA sequence: TGCAGTGCTACCGAGACTCATTATAATTCACCCCTCCACTTT. The chain is assembled from TRBV20-1 and TRBJ1-6; the D gene cannot be named for sure. From the cysteine through the phenylalanine, the CDR3 covers 14 amino acids. The retained sequence is limited to the CDR3, 42 bases, with the frame set at the first base. At the junction V is shortened by 4 bases and J by 4 bases, with 11 bases in between. The germline V gene (reference sequence) sets CDR1 to DFQATT and CDR2 to SNEGSKA.